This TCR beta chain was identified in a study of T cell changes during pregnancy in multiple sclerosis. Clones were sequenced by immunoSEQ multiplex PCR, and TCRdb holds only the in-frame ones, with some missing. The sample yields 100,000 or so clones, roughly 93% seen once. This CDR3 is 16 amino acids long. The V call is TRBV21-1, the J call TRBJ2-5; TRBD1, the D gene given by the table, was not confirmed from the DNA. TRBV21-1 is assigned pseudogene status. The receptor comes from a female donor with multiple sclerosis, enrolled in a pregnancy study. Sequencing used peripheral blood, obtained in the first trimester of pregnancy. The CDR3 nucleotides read TGTGCCAGCAGCAAAGAGTGTCACACAGGCCAAGAGACCCAGTACTTC. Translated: CASSKECHTGQETQYF.